A selection of T cell receptor beta chains follows, all from one sample in a study of blood T cell repertoires in COVID-19. The method was immunoSEQ multiplex PCR; TCRdb's version includes in-frame clones alone and lacks a portion of them. The data contain fewer than 200,000 clones, 75% to 90% of them seen just once; the ten biggest clones take up around 7.5%. Sequenced sample: peripheral blood. Every receptor here comes from a woman aged 55 to 70 with acute or convalescent COVID-19. The CDR3 runs from the conserved cysteine through the conserved F or W. Fields, in order: D gene, clone size, V gene, J gene, CDR3 protein, CDR3 DNA. D genes are given only for firm matches. Expanded clones get a size class; other rows say once, few or many, or leave the size out.

d_call: -
clone_size: -
v_call: TRBV6-4
j_call: TRBJ2-5
cdr3_aa: CASSVTYRDGETQYF
cdr3_nt: TGTGCCAGCAGTGTCACATACAGGGATGGGGAGACCCAGTACTTC

d_call: -
clone_size: -
v_call: TRBV30
j_call: TRBJ1-5
cdr3_aa: CAWSGDTNQPQHF
cdr3_nt: TGTGCCTGGAGTGGGGACACCAATCAGCCCCAGCATTTT

d_call: -
clone_size: -
v_call: TRBV15
j_call: TRBJ2-7
cdr3_aa: CATSSLVQGTYEQYF
cdr3_nt: TGTGCCACCAGCAGTCTCGTCCAGGGGACCTACGAGCAGTACTTC

d_call: -
clone_size: -
v_call: TRBV7-3
j_call: TRBJ1-1
cdr3_aa: CASSATGFDTEAFF
cdr3_nt: TGTGCCAGCAGCGCTACAGGGTTCGACACTGAAGCTTTCTTT

d_call: -
clone_size: -
v_call: TRBV13
j_call: TRBJ1-2
cdr3_aa: CASRLREGYYGYTF
cdr3_nt: TGTGCCAGCCGACTGCGGGAGGGGTACTATGGCTACACCTTC

d_call: TRBD1
clone_size: -
v_call: TRBV28
j_call: TRBJ1-3
cdr3_aa: CASSLGTGGSSGNTIYF
cdr3_nt: TGTGCCAGCAGTTTAGGGACAGGGGGGAGCTCTGGAAACACCATATATTTT

d_call: TRBD1
clone_size: -
v_call: TRBV9
j_call: TRBJ1-1
cdr3_aa: CASSVVARGRAEAFF
cdr3_nt: TGTGCCAGCAGCGTAGTGGCCAGGGGGCGGGCTGAAGCTTTCTTT

d_call: -
clone_size: -
v_call: TRBV5-8
j_call: TRBJ1-3
cdr3_aa: CAIWTRHYSGNTIYF
cdr3_nt: TGTGCCATCTGGACACGGCATTACTCTGGAAACACCATATATTTT

d_call: -
clone_size: once
v_call: TRBV28
j_call: TRBJ1-1
cdr3_aa: CASSTTPGIITRAFF
cdr3_nt: TGTGCCAGCAGTACAACTCCGGGAATTATTACTCGGGCTTTCTTT

d_call: TRBD2
clone_size: -
v_call: TRBV5-1
j_call: TRBJ2-3
cdr3_aa: CASSPSGIGTDTQYF
cdr3_nt: TGCGCCAGCAGCCCGAGCGGGATCGGCACAGATACGCAGTATTTT

d_call: TRBD1
clone_size: -
v_call: TRBV18
j_call: TRBJ1-5
cdr3_aa: CASSPLPGQGSQPQHF
cdr3_nt: TGTGCCAGCTCCCCCCTTCCGGGACAGGGGTCTCAGCCCCAGCATTTT

d_call: TRBD2
clone_size: once
v_call: TRBV15
j_call: TRBJ2-3
cdr3_aa: CATSLGGTDTQYF
cdr3_nt: TGTGCCACCAGCTTGGGGGGGACAGATACGCAGTATTTT

d_call: -
clone_size: few
v_call: TRBV20-1
j_call: TRBJ1-1
cdr3_aa: CSLEVRDEAFF
cdr3_nt: TGCAGTTTGGAGGTTCGGGATGAAGCTTTCTTT

d_call: -
clone_size: -
v_call: TRBV25-1
j_call: TRBJ2-5
cdr3_aa: CASSESRRRVGETQYF
cdr3_nt: TGTGCCAGCAGTGAGAGTCGTCGGAGGGTGGGAGAGACCCAGTACTTC

d_call: -
clone_size: -
v_call: TRBV27
j_call: TRBJ1-1
cdr3_aa: CASSFEERTEAFF
cdr3_nt: TGTGCCAGCAGTTTTGAGGAGCGGACTGAAGCTTTCTTT

d_call: -
clone_size: -
v_call: TRBV7-9
j_call: TRBJ2-3
cdr3_aa: CASSGTGSTDTQYF
cdr3_nt: TGTGCCAGCAGCGGAACAGGGAGCACAGATACGCAGTATTTT

d_call: TRBD1
clone_size: -
v_call: TRBV15
j_call: TRBJ1-6
cdr3_aa: CATSRDSAFGDSYSPLHF
cdr3_nt: TGTGCCACCAGCAGAGATTCGGCCTTCGGGGACAGCTATTCACCCCTCCACTTT

d_call: -
clone_size: few
v_call: TRBV6-6
j_call: TRBJ1-6
cdr3_aa: CASTRNGGANSPLHF
cdr3_nt: TGTGCCAGCACCCGGAACGGGGGGGCTAATTCACCCCTCCACTTT

d_call: -
clone_size: -
v_call: TRBV7-6
j_call: TRBJ2-3
cdr3_aa: CASSSVYSTDTQYF
cdr3_nt: TGTGCCAGCAGCTCGGTCTACAGCACAGATACGCAGTATTTT

d_call: TRBD1
clone_size: -
v_call: TRBV5-4
j_call: TRBJ1-1
cdr3_aa: CASSLGGGQGRGTEAFF
cdr3_nt: TGTGCCAGCAGCTTGGGGGGGGGACAGGGGCGAGGAACTGAAGCTTTCTTT

d_call: TRBD2
clone_size: -
v_call: TRBV28
j_call: TRBJ2-3
cdr3_aa: CASSPSGKGTDTQYF
cdr3_nt: TGTGCCAGCTCGCCTAGCGGGAAGGGGACAGATACGCAGTATTTT

d_call: TRBD2
clone_size: once
v_call: TRBV6-5
j_call: TRBJ2-5
cdr3_aa: CASSYSGSGWKETQYF
cdr3_nt: TGTGCCAGCAGTTACTCGGGTAGCGGGTGGAAAGAGACCCAGTACTTC